The next 10 T cell receptor beta chains were all read from a single sample in a study of shared clonotypes between healthy human individuals. Clones were sequenced by immunoSEQ multiplex PCR, and TCRdb holds only the in-frame ones, with some missing. The top ten clones hold about 0.21% of a sample with about 800,000 clones, 96% of them seen once. CD45RO-negative cells were positively selected for CCR7, leaving out terminally differentiated effector memory CD45RA+ cells. The sequencing sample was made of naive CD8+ T cells sorted from blood. These receptors all stem from a man under 40 in good health.

This chain connects TRBV29-1 to TRBJ2-1; D is unclear. The CDR3 has 15 amino acids. V was shortened by 4 bases and J by 7 bases, with 20 bases between the two germline ends. Germline V gives CDR1 SQVTM, CDR2 ANQGSEA. CDR3 loop: CSVGVGRPSPNEQFF. The CDR3 DNA sequence: TGCAGCGTTGGGGTTGGCAGGCCCTCCCCGAATGAGCAGTTCTTC.

This chain links TRBV27 with TRBJ2-2; 8 bases fit TRBD1. V lost 2 bases and J lost 5; bases outside the gene matches: 10. Per germline, CDR1 MNHEY and CDR2 SMNVEV (reference sequence). The CDR3 has 17 residues. The CDR3 DNA sequence: TGTGCCAGCAGTTTAATACCAGGACAGGGTGGGACCGGGGAGCTGTTTTTT. It translates to CASSLIPGQGGTGELFF.

V and J are TRBV10-1 and TRBJ2-7; the D is unclear. The CDR3 is 12 residues long. CDR1 and CDR2 (germline): WNHNN, SYGVQD (reference sequence). Trimming took off 3 bases at V and 4 bases at J, with 7 bases between the two ends. The CDR3 nucleotides are TGCGCCAGCAGTGACAGTGAGTACGAGCAGTACTTC. Its protein product is CASSDSEYEQYF.

The chain employs TRBV14 and TRBJ2-3, with D possibly matching TRBD2 (5 bases). There are 13 residues in the CDR3. V lost 0 bases to trimming and J lost 4 bases, with 5 bases between them. The germline V gene has CDR1 SGHDN and CDR2 FVKESK. Written as DNA, the CDR3 is TGTGCCAGCAGCCAAGATAGCGCAGATACGCAGTATTTT. It codes for CASSQDSADTQYF.

V and J are TRBV4-1 and TRBJ1-4; D is unresolved. The germline CDR1 and CDR2 sequences are MGHRA and YSYEKL. This CDR3 spans 14 amino acids. The V end was cut by 1 base, the J end by 7 bases, with 10 bases between. DNA of the CDR3: TGCGCCAGCAGCCAAGGGGAGATGGGTGAAAAACTGTTTTTT. This translates into CASSQGEMGEKLFF.

The rearrangement joins TRBV7-9 to TRBJ2-1; 11 nucleotides align to TRBD1. Germline CDR1 and CDR2: SEHNR and FQNEAQ (reference sequence). The CDR3 contains 16 residues. V lost 6 bases and J lost 6; bases outside the gene matches: 10. The CDR3 nucleotides are TGTGCCAGCAGAAGAGGCGGGGACAGGGGGTCCAATGAGCAGTTCTTC. This encodes CASRRGGDRGSNEQFF.

The V gene is TRBV6-5, the J gene TRBJ1-1, with D maybe TRBD1 (6 bases). The CDR3 consists of 15 residues. Germline CDR1 and CDR2: MNHEY and SVGAGI. V was trimmed by 5 bases and J by 1 base, leaving 14 bases between them. The CDR3 region has the DNA TGTGCCAGCAGTGCATTCCGGGACACGAACACTGAAGCTTTCTTT. Amino acids: CASSAFRDTNTEAFF.

The V gene is TRBV27, the J gene TRBJ2-7; 7 bases align to TRBD2. The CDR3 runs 15 residues. Germline assignment: CDR1 MNHEY and CDR2 SMNVEV (reference sequence). V lost 6 bases to trimming and J lost 2 bases; unmatched junction nucleotides: 10. The CDR3 sequence is CASSLTSDPTYEQYF. The CDR3 DNA reads as TGTGCCAGCAGCCTAACTAGCGATCCCACCTACGAGCAGTACTTC.

A note on this clone: Other DNA sequences in this specimen translate into the identical CDR3. The chain links TRBV7-2 to TRBJ2-3; D gene unclear. Germline V gives CDR1 SGHTA, CDR2 FQGNSA. Trimming pared 5 bases from V and 6 bases from J, leaving 9 bases between. CDR3 length: 12 amino acids. The CDR3 DNA reads as TGTGCCAGCAGCCCCAGTACGGATACGCAGTATTTT. It codes for CASSPSTDTQYF.

CDR3 in amino acids: CASSILGQGMAYEQYF. The CDR3 nucleotides are TGTGCCAGCAGCATTTTGGGACAGGGAATGGCCTACGAGCAGTACTTC. The rearrangement uses TRBV5-6 and TRBJ2-7; 9 bases map to TRBD1. The J segment lost 2 bases and the V segment lost 4 bases, leaving 10 bases of the junction unmatched. There are 16 residues in the CDR3. The V gene's germline CDR1 is SGHDT and CDR2 YYEEEE. The whole variable domain, remainder taken from reference TRBV5-6 and TRBJ2-7, is DAGVTQSPTHLIKTRGQQVTLRCSPKSGHDTVSWYQQALGQGPQFIFQYYEEEERQRGNFPDRFSGHQFPNYSSELNVNALLLGDSALYLCASSILGQGMAYEQYFGPGTRLTVT.